What follows are 18 T cell receptor beta chains derived from one specimen sequenced in a study of OX40 agonist ivuxolimab in advanced cancers. The data were produced by immunoSEQ multiplex PCR, yet TCRdb's version contains in-frame clones alone and is incomplete. This sample yields 50,000 to 65,000 clones, of which approximately 75% are seen a single time; 0.6% to 0.8% belongs to the top ten. The sequenced sample was CD4+ or CD8+ T cells sorted from blood, obtained in a trial of the OX40 agonist ivuxolimab. Receptors were obtained from an adult with an advanced solid tumor such as melanoma, head and neck, liver or kidney cancer.

The chain links TRBV18 to TRBJ1-4; a weak D match, TRBD1 (5 bases). The V end lost 2 bases, the J end lost 1 base, and 11 bases lay between the germline ends. In germline, CDR1 is KGHSH, CDR2 LQKENI. This CDR3 has 16 amino acids. The CDR3 here is CASSPMGQGTNEKLFF. CDR3 nucleotide sequence: TGTGCCAGCTCACCAATGGGGCAGGGAACTAATGAAAAACTGTTTTTT.

By sample share, this clone is medium-sized. The chain uses TRBV5-1 and TRBJ2-7; D unclear. The ends were cut back, 1 base at V and 0 bases at J, with 8 bases in the middle. This CDR3 is built from 14 residues. The germline V gene encodes CDR1 SGHRS and CDR2 YFSETQ. DNA for the CDR3: TGCGCCAGCAGCTTGTCATTCAGCTCCTACGAGCAGTACTTC. It translates to CASSLSFSSYEQYF.

The V gene is TRBV5-1, the J gene TRBJ2-5; 9 nucleotides line up with TRBD2. This CDR3 is 16 amino acids long. V was pared by 2 bases and J by 1 base, with 6 bases of the junction left unmatched. Germline V gives CDR1 SGHRS, CDR2 YFSETQ. In DNA, the CDR3 is TGCGCCAGCAGCTTCTTTAGCGGGGGTTCCCAAGAGACCCAGTACTTC. Translating gives CASSFFSGGSQETQYF.

This clone was counted a few times. V is TRBV7-6 and J is TRBJ2-6, with TRBD1 matching 9 bases. The CDR3 covers 18 residues. The germline gives CDR1 SGHVS, CDR2 FNYEAQ. Germline trimming cut 0 bases from V and 3 bases from J; bases unmatched to any gene: 6. CDR3: CASSLASGQGIGANVLTF. The CDR3 nucleotides read TGTGCCAGCAGCTTAGCTTCGGGACAGGGAATTGGGGCCAACGTCCTGACTTTC.

The V gene is TRBV5-5, the J gene TRBJ1-4; 10 bases are a match to TRBD1. Germline V gene sequence: CDR1 SGHKS, CDR2 YYEKEE (reference sequence). The ends lost 4 bases at V and 8 bases at J; junction bases unmatched: 8. This CDR3 contains 15 residues. DNA of the CDR3: TGTGCCAGCAGCCCGACCGGGACAGGGGAGGAAAAACTGTTTTTT. Amino acids: CASSPTGTGEEKLFF.

The chain employs TRBV7-3 and TRBJ1-1, with TRBD1 identical over 7 bases. The germline V gene encodes CDR1 SGHTA and CDR2 FQGTGA. Unmatched junction bases numbered 7, after V lost 5 bases and J lost 1 base. The length of the CDR3 is 15 residues. The chain's CDR3 is CASSPQGVPNTEAFF. The CDR3 DNA reads as TGTGCCAGCAGCCCCCAGGGGGTTCCGAACACTGAAGCTTTCTTT.

This clone is a singleton in its sample. V and J are TRBV15 and TRBJ1-2; 9 nucleotides match TRBD1. This CDR3 spans 15 amino acids. Per germline, CDR1 LNHNV and CDR2 YYDKDF (reference sequence). V shed 5 bases, J shed 4 bases, and the junction held 8 bases outside the gene matches. Here the CDR3 reads CATSGSDRGFYGYTF. The CDR3 DNA follows: TGTGCCACCAGCGGAAGTGACAGGGGGTTCTATGGCTACACCTTC.

This CDR3 is CASTPTGGVRNEQYF. For the CDR3, the DNA is TGTGCCAGCACACCGACGGGAGGGGTCAGAAACGAGCAGTACTTC. V is TRBV6-5 and J is TRBJ2-7; 8 bases are a match to TRBD2. The CDR3 extends over 15 amino acids. In germline, CDR1 is MNHEY, CDR2 SVGAGI. Trimming removed 7 bases from V and 5 bases from J; junction bases left unmatched: 13.

This chain connects TRBV6-6 to TRBJ1-1; D gene uncertain. V lost 0 bases, J lost 0 bases, and 5 bases lay in between. CDR3 length equals 14 residues. CDR1 is MNHNY, CDR2 SVGAGI, per germline (reference sequence). In nucleotides, the CDR3 is TGTGCCAGCAGTTACTCTTCCTTGAACACTGAAGCTTTCTTT. Protein sequence: CASSYSSLNTEAFF.

This clone was observed a few times. This chain joins TRBV19 and TRBJ2-2; D gene unclear. Germline-derived CDR1 and CDR2 are LNHDA and SQIVND (reference sequence). V was cut by 4 bases and J by 4 bases, with 16 bases left in between. CDR3 length: 16 amino acids. Written as DNA, the CDR3 is TGTGCCAGTAGTAACCGGCAGGTGGAACTCACCGGGGAGCTGTTTTTT. Protein: CASSNRQVELTGELFF.

The chain combines TRBV2 with TRBJ2-7; D is unclear. The V gene lost 6 bases and the J gene lost 1 base, with 13 bases spanning the gap. Germline-derived CDR1 and CDR2 are SNHLY and FYNNEI. CDR3 length: 14 residues. The CDR3 sequence: CASSPTTVSYEQYF. As DNA, the CDR3 is TGTGCCAGCAGCCCTACCACAGTATCCTACGAGCAGTACTTC. The full variable domain, its missing parts supplied by reference TRBV2 and TRBJ2-7, is EPEVTQTPSHQVTQMGQEVILRCVPISNHLYFYWYRQILGQKVEFLVSFYNNEISEKSEIFDDQFSVERPDGSNFTLKIRSTKLEDSAMYFCASSPTTVSYEQYFGPGTRLTVT.

This clone is labeled medium-sized (0.01 to 0.1%). V usage is TRBV6-1 and J usage is TRBJ1-5, with D possibly being TRBD1 (6 bases). The CDR3 spans 12 residues. Looked up from germline, CDR1 is MNHNS and CDR2 is SASEGT. Here the CDR3 DNA reads TGTGCGGGGGGGGGCCCTAATCAGCCCCAGCATTTT. As protein: CAGGGPNQPQHF.

The chain links TRBV9 to TRBJ1-6; 7 bases align to TRBD1. Germline trimming cut 0 bases from V and 10 bases from J; bases unmatched to any gene: 7. The CDR3 runs to 15 residues. Germline-derived CDR1 and CDR2 are SGDLS and YYNGEE. The CDR3 DNA reads as TGTGCCAGCAGCGTAGAGACAGGGCAGGGATCACCCCTCCACTTT. It specifies CASSVETGQGSPLHF.

The chain employs TRBV6-1 and TRBJ2-6; D call uncertain. Trimming stripped 7 bases from V and 1 base from J, with 8 bases between. The CDR3 length is 14 residues. Germline V gene sequence: CDR1 MNHNS, CDR2 SASEGT. The chain's CDR3 is CASTHVSGANVLTF. As DNA, the CDR3 is TGTGCCAGCACCCACGTTTCTGGGGCCAACGTCCTGACTTTC.

This clone was recorded once. The chain has TRBV9 and TRBJ2-5; a possible D gene is TRBD2 (5 bases). The CDR3 is 12 amino acids. The ends were cut back, 4 bases at V and 5 bases at J, with 9 bases in the middle. Germline V lookup: CDR1 SGDLS, CDR2 YYNGEE. The CDR3 spells CASSPSGETQYF. As DNA, the CDR3 is TGTGCCAGCAGCCCCTCGGGGGAGACCCAGTACTTC.

This clone has only one observation. The gene calls are TRBV7-2 and TRBJ1-2; D is unresolved. V lost 3 bases to trimming and J lost 4 bases, with 6 bases between them. Germline CDR1 SGHTA, CDR2 FQGNSA. The CDR3 is 12 amino acids. CDR3 residues: CASSLGTYGYTF. The CDR3 DNA sequence: TGTGCCAGCAGCTTGGGTACCTATGGCTACACCTTC.

The V and J genes are TRBV7-9 and TRBJ2-7; no clear D. Germline lookup yields CDR1 SEHNR and CDR2 FQNEAQ (reference sequence). The CDR3 is 14 amino acids. V lost 2 bases to trimming and J lost 2 bases, with 10 bases between them. Written as DNA, the CDR3 is TGTGCCAGCAGCTTAACCGGGTCCACCTACGAGCAGTACTTC. It specifies CASSLTGSTYEQYF. The entire variable domain, with the rest obtained from reference TRBV7-9 and TRBJ2-7, is as follows: DTGVSQNPRHKITKRGQNVTFRCDPISEHNRLYWYRQTLGQGPEFLTYFQNEAQLEKSRLLSDRFSAERPKGSFSTLEIQRTEQGDSAMYLCASSLTGSTYEQYFGPGTRLTVT.

J is TRBJ1-1 and V is TRBV6-4; a weak D match, TRBD1 (6 bases). Germline loops: CDR1 MRHNA, CDR2 SNTAGT. Trimming cost V 6 bases and J 0 bases, with 11 bases left between them. The CDR3 consists of 14 residues. CDR3 protein: CASRLTGLNTEAFF. The CDR3 coding sequence is TGTGCCAGCAGGCTTACAGGGCTGAACACTGAAGCTTTCTTT.